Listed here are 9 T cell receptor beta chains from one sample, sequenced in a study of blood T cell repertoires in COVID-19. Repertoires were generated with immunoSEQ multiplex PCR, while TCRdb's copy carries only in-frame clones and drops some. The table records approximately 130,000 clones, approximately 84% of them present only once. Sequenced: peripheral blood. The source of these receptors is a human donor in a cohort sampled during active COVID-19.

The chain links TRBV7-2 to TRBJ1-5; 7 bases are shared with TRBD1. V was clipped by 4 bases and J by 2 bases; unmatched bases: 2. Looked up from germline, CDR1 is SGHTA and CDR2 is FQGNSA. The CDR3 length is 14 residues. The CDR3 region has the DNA TGTGCCAGCAGCTCCGGACAGGGCAATCAGCCCCAGCATTTT. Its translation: CASSSGQGNQPQHF.

For the CDR3, the DNA is TGTGCCAGCAGCCTGGTCGGCCAAGAGACCCAGTACTTC. It yields the protein CASSLVGQETQYF. The chain joins TRBV5-4 to TRBJ2-5; no definite D call. V was trimmed by 4 bases and J by 1 base, leaving 8 bases between them. The CDR3 runs to 13 residues. Germline CDR1 is SGHNT and CDR2 is YYREEE (reference sequence).

CDR3 sequence reads: CASSSGTGPYNEQFF. In DNA form, the CDR3 reads TGTGCCAGCAGCTCCGGGACAGGGCCCTACAATGAGCAGTTCTTC. V usage is TRBV6-5 and J usage is TRBJ2-1; 9 nucleotides align to TRBD1. This CDR3 comprises 15 residues. Germline trimming cut 6 bases from V and 2 bases from J; bases unmatched to any gene: 5. Looked up from germline, CDR1 is MNHEY and CDR2 is SVGAGI.

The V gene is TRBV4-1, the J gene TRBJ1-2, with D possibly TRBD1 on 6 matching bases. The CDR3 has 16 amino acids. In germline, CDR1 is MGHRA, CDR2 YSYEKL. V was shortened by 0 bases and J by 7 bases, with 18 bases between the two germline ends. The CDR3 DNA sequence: TGCGCCAGCAGCCAAGATGGGGGGGGGCCCCTCCGTGGCTACACCTTC. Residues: CASSQDGGGPLRGYTF.

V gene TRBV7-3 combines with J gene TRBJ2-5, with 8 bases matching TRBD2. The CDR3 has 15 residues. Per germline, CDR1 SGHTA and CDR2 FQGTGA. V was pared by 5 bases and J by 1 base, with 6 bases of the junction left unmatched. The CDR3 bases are TGTGCCAGCAGCCTTAGCGGGGCTAGCCAAGAGACCCAGTACTTC. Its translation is CASSLSGASQETQYF.

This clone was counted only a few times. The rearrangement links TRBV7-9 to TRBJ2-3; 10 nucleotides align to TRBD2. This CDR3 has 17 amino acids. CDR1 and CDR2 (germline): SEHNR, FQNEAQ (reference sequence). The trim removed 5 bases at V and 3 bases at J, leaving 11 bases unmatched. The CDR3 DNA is TGTGCCAGCAGCCGGCGAGGGACTAGCGTGGGGACAGATACGCAGTATTTT. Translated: CASSRRGTSVGTDTQYF. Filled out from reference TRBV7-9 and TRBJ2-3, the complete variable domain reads DTGVSQNPRHKITKRGQNVTFRCDPISEHNRLYWYRQTLGQGPEFLTYFQNEAQLEKSRLLSDRFSAERPKGSFSTLEIQRTEQGDSAMYLCASSRRGTSVGTDTQYFGPGTRLTVL.

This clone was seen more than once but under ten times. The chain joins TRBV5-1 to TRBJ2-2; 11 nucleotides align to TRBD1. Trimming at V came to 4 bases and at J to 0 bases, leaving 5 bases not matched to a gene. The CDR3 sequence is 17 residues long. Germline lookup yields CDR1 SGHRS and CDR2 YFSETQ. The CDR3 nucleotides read TGCGCCAGCAGCCCCTGGACAGGGGGCACGAACACCGGGGAGCTGTTTTTT. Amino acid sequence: CASSPWTGGTNTGELFF.

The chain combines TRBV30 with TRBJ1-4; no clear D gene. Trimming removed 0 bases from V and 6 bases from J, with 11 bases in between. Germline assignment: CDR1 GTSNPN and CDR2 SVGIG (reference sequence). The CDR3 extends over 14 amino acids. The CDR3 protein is CAWSVRFGDEKLFF. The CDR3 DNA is TGTGCCTGGAGTGTAAGGTTCGGGGATGAAAAACTGTTTTTT.

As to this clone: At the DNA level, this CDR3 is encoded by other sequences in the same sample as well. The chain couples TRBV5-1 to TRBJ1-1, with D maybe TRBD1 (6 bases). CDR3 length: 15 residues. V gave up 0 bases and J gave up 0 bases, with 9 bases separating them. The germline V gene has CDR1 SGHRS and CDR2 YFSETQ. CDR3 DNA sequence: TGCGCCAGCAGCTTGGCCCAGGGGATGAACACTGAAGCTTTCTTT. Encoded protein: CASSLAQGMNTEAFF.